The present T cell receptor beta chain was sequenced within a study of CD8 T cells in ankylosing spondylitis. Comments on this clonotype: Its antigen remains unknown.

Study-wide findings and caveats: Matched synovial fluid from ankylosing spondylitis patients was reported to be enriched for disease-linked clones. Disease-linked clones, CD8+, were relatively rare in peripheral blood. Within ankylosing spondylitis blood, a TCR beta motif made up of seven to nine highly homologous variants appeared to be characteristic. Some motif variants had been reported before (in reactive arthritis synovial fluid and blood).

Construction of TCR beta libraries was performed using quantitative 5'-RACE with molecular barcodes. TCRdb ran MiXCR on the 5' RACE reads and lists one entry per CDR3 protein. In the table there are under 450,000 distinct CDR3 sequences, 15% to 20% of which are singletons. Trimming shortened V by 7 bases and J by 6 bases, and 15 bases separated the two germline ends. The length of the CDR3 is 13 residues. Germline assignment: CDR1 SQVTM and CDR2 ANQGSEA. This receptor was obtained from a male donor with ankylosing spondylitis. Sequencing used blood, either unsorted or a sorted T cell fraction (not recorded which). The rearrangement joins TRBV29-1 to TRBJ2-2; D is possibly TRBD1 (8 bases). The DNA for the CDR3 is TGCAGCGGCCGACAGGGGAGGGCCGGGGAGCTGTTTTTT. Amino acids: CSGRQGRAGELFF.